Below, one TCR beta chain is given with its context. Its antigen remains undetermined. Base-call qualities are not available, and no considerably larger clone is one nucleotide away. TCRbeta CDR3 regions were amplified from genomic DNA by means of the immunoSEQ Assay, a bias-controlled multiplex PCR. In the original analysis: Within the assay, amplification of reference gene primers was used to estimate how many nucleated cells each sample contained. To quantify the absolute abundance of each unique TCRbeta CDR3 rearrangement, sequence reads were collapsed and filtered. Productive Simpson clonality was computed per sample as the square root of Simpson's diversity index over productive rearrangements. As stored in TCRdb, this immuneACCESS dataset retains in-frame rearrangements with V and J assigned. A fraction of the clones does not appear; measured against another copy, unresolved V genes explain less than half of the discrepancy, and the remainder lacks a known reason. Clonal size and the V and J genes are those of that table, whereas D and trimming came from the DNA. The table for this sample lists over 140,000 clones; roughly 79% of them were counted only once. The ten top clones hold around 2.9% of the sample.

This entry belongs to a study of blood T cell repertoires in COVID-19 (dated by TCRdb to 2018 to 2021). Describing the broader study: Samples covering the acute and convalescent phases of COVID-19 were provided by collaborators in the United States, Italy and Spain. The prospective study material was composed of cDNA or gDNA derived from T cells, B-cell-depleted T cells, or PBMCs. Deeply sampled blood TCRbeta repertoires from subjects exposed to, actively infected with, or recovered from COVID-19 were included in the dataset. The repertoires were released in a freely available public database meant as a resource for research on the immune response to SARS-CoV-2. Samples came from the ongoing ImmuneRACE study (first 160 participants) plus 1,254 subjects from 6 global collaborators. Sample metadata almost always included a de-identified subject ID, COVID-19 status, age in years and sex. Where available, HLA class I and class II types were obtained from metadata supplied by the sample provider rather than from assay-based typing. The paper as a whole reports these results and caveats: The amount of clinical and demographic metadata varied by source and participant and was provided uncurated.

Trimming costs V 0 bases and J 14 bases, and their ends lie 8 bases apart. The CDR3 holds 12 amino acids from the cysteine to the phenylalanine. The DNA shown is the 36-base CDR3, in frame from base 1. The germline V gene supplies CDR1 MGHRA and CDR2 YSYEKL. Participants in the prospective study were aged roughly 18 to 89 years, lived in under 30 United States geographic areas, and enrolled through a virtual design. To assign participants to cohorts, the prospective study relied on clinical history that participants themselves reported in a screening survey and a study questionnaire. Recovered participants in ImmuneRACE Cohort 3 were defined by two consecutive negative NP/OP PCR tests, clearance by a healthcare professional, or resolution of symptoms. Mobile phlebotomists in the prospective study collected whole blood, serum and a nasopharyngeal or oropharyngeal swab from every participant. Over a roughly two-month period, participants in the prospective study had the option of providing additional blood draws and questionnaires. Blood samples from the prospective study were shipped frozen or at room temperature prior to DNA extraction.

Material for sequencing was PBMCs or T cells enriched from blood (not recorded which). The rearrangement joined TRBV4-1 to TRBJ1-6, and possibly TRBD1, on 5 matching bases. This receptor was obtained from a woman between 50 and 59 years old who had recovered from COVID-19. The bases read TGCGCCAGCAGCCAAGACAGGGAATCCCTCCACTTT. This translates into CASSQDRESLHF.